In this sample, the clone carrying this T cell receptor beta chain turned up a few times. The antigen is undetermined. This specimen comes from a study of T cell clonality in common variable immunodeficiency. Sequencing was performed with immunoSEQ multiplex PCR; in TCRdb, only in-frame clones are kept and a portion is missing. The record shows 15,000 to 20,000 clones for this sample, with no singletons present. Patients and controls were mostly of Caucasian heritage. Study-level points and caveats: In common variable immunodeficiency, TCR beta chains reportedly carried fewer deletions and N-nucleotide insertions.

The specimen sequenced was peripheral blood mononuclear cells. The TCR originated in a human donor with common variable immunodeficiency.

The sequenced CDR3 bases are TGTGCCAGCAGCTTAGGGGGGACAGGGAATCAGCCC. It encodes CASSLGGTGNQP. The whole CDR3 sequence is CASSLGGTGNQPQHF. The rearrangement joins TRBV7-2 to TRBJ1-5; 9 bases are shared with TRBD1. With the read ending 3 residues before the CDR3 end, the germline J gene is used to fill in that end. CDR3 length equals 15 residues. Germline CDR1 reads SGHTA; CDR2 reads FQGNSA. With 1 base clipped from V and 4 bases from J, the junction kept 2 bases outside the gene matches.